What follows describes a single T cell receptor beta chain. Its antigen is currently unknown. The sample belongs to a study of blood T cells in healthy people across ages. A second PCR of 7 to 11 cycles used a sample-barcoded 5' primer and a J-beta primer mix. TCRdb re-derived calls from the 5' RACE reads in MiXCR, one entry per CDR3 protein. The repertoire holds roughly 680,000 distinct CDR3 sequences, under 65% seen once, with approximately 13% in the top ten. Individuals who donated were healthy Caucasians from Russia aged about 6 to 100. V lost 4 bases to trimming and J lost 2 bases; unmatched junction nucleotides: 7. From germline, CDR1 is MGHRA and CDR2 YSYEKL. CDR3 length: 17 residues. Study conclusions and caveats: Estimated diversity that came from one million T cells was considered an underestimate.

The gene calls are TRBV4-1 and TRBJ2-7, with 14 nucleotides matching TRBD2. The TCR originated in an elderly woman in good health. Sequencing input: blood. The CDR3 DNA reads TGCGCCAGCAGCCCGGGACTAGCGGGAGAAACAACCTACGAGCAGTACTTC. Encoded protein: CASSPGLAGETTYEQYF.